A single TCR beta chain is shown here with its context. The antigen is not known. Samples with a second dose at about 4 or about 12 weeks were pooled together. The data were obtained in a study of T cell responses to AZD1222 COVID-19 vaccine. Study-wide points: Clonal diversity was possibly underestimated, and the donors were mostly white British, with more females.

Assay used: immunoSEQ multiplex PCR; TCRdb lists only in-frame clones, some missing. The sample carries 70,000 to 90,000 clones, 75% to 90% recorded once. The J segment lost 3 bases and the V segment lost 4 bases, leaving 6 bases of the junction unmatched. Germline values: CDR1 SGHDN, CDR2 FVKESK. The CDR3 totals 15 residues. The TCR comes from an adult who received the AZD1222 COVID-19 vaccine. The sequencing here drew on peripheral blood, taken 28 days after the second AZD1222 dose. The chain recombines TRBV14 with TRBJ2-1; 7 bases are shared with TRBD1. The chain's CDR3 is CASSRDRVGYNEQFF. CDR3 sequence (DNA): TGTGCCAGCAGCCGAGACAGGGTGGGCTACAATGAGCAGTTCTTC. The full variable domain, rest sourced from reference TRBV14 and TRBJ2-1, is EAGVTQFPSHSVIEKGQTVTLRCDPISGHDNLYWYRRVMGKEIKFLLHFVKESKQDESGMPNNRFLAERTGGTYSTLKVQPAELEDSGVYFCASSRDRVGYNEQFFGPGTRLTVL.